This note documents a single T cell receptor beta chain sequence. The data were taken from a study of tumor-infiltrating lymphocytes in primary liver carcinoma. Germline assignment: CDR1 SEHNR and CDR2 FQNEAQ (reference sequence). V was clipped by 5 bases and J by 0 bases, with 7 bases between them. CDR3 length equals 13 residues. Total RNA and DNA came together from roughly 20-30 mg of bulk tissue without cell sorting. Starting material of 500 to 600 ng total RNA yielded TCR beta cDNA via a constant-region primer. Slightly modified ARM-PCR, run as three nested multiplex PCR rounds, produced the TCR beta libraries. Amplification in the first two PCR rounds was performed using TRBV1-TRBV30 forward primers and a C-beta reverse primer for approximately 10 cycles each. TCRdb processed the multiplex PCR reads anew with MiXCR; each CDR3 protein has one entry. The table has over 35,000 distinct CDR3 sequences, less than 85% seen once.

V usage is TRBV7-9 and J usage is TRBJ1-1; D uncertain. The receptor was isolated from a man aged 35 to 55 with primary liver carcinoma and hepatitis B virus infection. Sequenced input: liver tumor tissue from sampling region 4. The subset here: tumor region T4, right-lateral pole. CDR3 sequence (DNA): TGTGCCAGCAGCCTTTACATGAACACTGAAGCTTTCTTT. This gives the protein CASSLYMNTEAFF.